Described below is a single TCR beta chain sequence and its context. What it binds is unknown. TCRdb keeps only in-frame clones here, not all; method: immunoSEQ multiplex PCR. The table lists 25,000 to 35,000 clones, just under 75% of them singletons. This entry comes from a study of STAT5B mutations in CD4+ large granular lymphocyte leukemia. Study outcomes and limitations: Compared with healthy controls (2/35), patient top clones favored TRBV06 (8/27). Without putative leukemic clones, patient CD4-sorted repertoires remained more clonal than healthy CD4+ repertoires.

This CDR3 has 15 amino acids. V was shortened by 0 bases and J by 10 bases, with 13 bases between the two germline ends. The germline V gene has CDR1 MNHNY and CDR2 SVGAGI (reference sequence). Sequenced material: CD4+ T cells from blood buffy coats. The chain recombines TRBV6-6 with TRBJ1-6, with a tentative D call TRBD1 (5 bases). This clonotype was sampled from a human donor in good health. The chain's CDR3 is CASSYSTVIGSPLHF. CDR3 nucleotides: TGTGCCAGCAGTTACTCGACAGTCATCGGATCACCCCTCCACTTT.